Each of the 8 T cell receptor beta chains below was sequenced from the same sample in a study of blood T cell repertoires in COVID-19 (dated by TCRdb to about 2020). The library came from the immunoSEQ multiplex PCR assay. Entries here come from immuneACCESS through TCRdb and include only in-frame sequences with V and J called. Some clones fail to appear in such tables; in the studies checked, an unresolved V gene covers under half of the shortfall, and the cause of the remainder is unknown. The sample profile shows 310,000 or so clones; 75% to 90% of them were found once. Together, the top ten hold 2% to 2.5% of the sample. The material sequenced was peripheral blood. These receptors all stem from a woman in her thirties who had recovered from COVID-19.

The chain links TRBV6-5 to TRBJ2-7, with a weak D call TRBD1 (6 bases). Between the trimmed V and J ends, which lost 9 bases and 2 bases, there was a span of 17 bases. CDR1 is MNHEY and CDR2 is SVGAGI in the germline V gene. This CDR3 region has 14 residues. The CDR3 region is CASTISHRAYEQYF. The CDR3 DNA follows: TGTGCCAGTACAATATCCCACAGGGCCTACGAGCAGTACTTC.

This clone was recorded only once. CDR3 sequence (DNA): TGTGCCAGCAGGACACTAGCAGGGGCCAACGTCCTGACTTTC. The encoded protein is CASRTLAGANVLTF. The V and J genes are TRBV11-2 and TRBJ2-6, with D possibly being TRBD2 (6 bases). Germline V CDR1 and CDR2: SGHAT, FQNNGV. The CDR3 is made up of 14 amino acids. The germline V and J ends were trimmed by 6 bases and 4 bases, with 10 bases remaining between them.

This chain joins TRBV30 and TRBJ2-3; possible D gene TRBD1, 5 bases. In germline, CDR1 is GTSNPN, CDR2 SVGIG (reference sequence). With 6 bases removed from V and 3 bases from J, the gap between germline ends came to 13 bases. This CDR3 comprises 13 residues. In DNA form, the CDR3 reads TGTGCCTGCCAGACCAAGGGGACAGATACGCAGTATTTT. This gives the protein CACQTKGTDTQYF.

The chain is built from TRBV20-1 and TRBJ2-3; D not resolved. Trimming left V 3 bases short and J 5 bases short, with 9 bases between. The CDR3 totals 12 residues. Germline CDR1 DFQATT, CDR2 SNEGSKA (reference sequence). The CDR3 loop is CSASVNIDTQYF. The CDR3 bases are TGCAGTGCTAGTGTGAACATAGATACGCAGTATTTT.

The gene calls are TRBV7-2 and TRBJ2-7; D uncertain. V gave up 0 bases and J gave up 0 bases, with 6 bases separating them. The CDR3 sequence is 14 residues long. CDR1 SGHTA and CDR2 FQGNSA come from the germline V gene. The CDR3 region has the DNA TGTGCCAGCAGCTTAGCGTCCGGCTCCTACGAGCAGTACTTC. Translating it yields CASSLASGSYEQYF. The full variable domain, with the rest looked up from reference TRBV7-2 and TRBJ2-7, is GAGVSQSPSNKVTEKGKDVELRCDPISGHTALYWYRQSLGQGLEFLIYFQGNSAPDKSGLPSDRFSAERTGGSVSTLTIQRTQQEDSAVYLCASSLASGSYEQYFGPGTRLTVT.

This rearrangement joins TRBV25-1 to TRBJ2-2, with TRBD2 matching over 8 bases. Germline trimming cut 6 bases from V and 5 bases from J; bases unmatched to any gene: 2. The V gene's germline CDR1 is MGHDK and CDR2 SYGVNS. The CDR3 sequence is 13 residues long. The CDR3 nucleotides are TGTGCCAGCAGACTAGCGGTTACCGGGGAGCTGTTTTTT. Encoded protein: CASRLAVTGELFF.

The V call is TRBV5-1, the J call TRBJ2-3; unclear D gene. The CDR3 is made up of 13 amino acids. CDR1 is SGHRS and CDR2 is YFSETQ in the germline V gene. V was pared by 4 bases and J by 3 bases, with 9 bases between. For the CDR3, the DNA is TGCGCCAGCAGCCGTTCTTTGACAGATACGCAGTATTTT. Protein sequence: CASSRSLTDTQYF.

Concerning this clone: The same CDR3 is also encoded by other DNA sequences in this sample. This chain links TRBV2 with TRBJ1-5, with TRBD1 matching over 7 bases. The CDR3 has 14 amino acids. Germline values: CDR1 SNHLY, CDR2 FYNNEI. Trimming cost V 4 bases and J 2 bases; bases outside gene matches: 2. CDR3 nucleotides: TGTGCCAGCAGTGTTGGGACAGGCAATCAGCCCCAGCATTTT. Its translation: CASSVGTGNQPQHF.